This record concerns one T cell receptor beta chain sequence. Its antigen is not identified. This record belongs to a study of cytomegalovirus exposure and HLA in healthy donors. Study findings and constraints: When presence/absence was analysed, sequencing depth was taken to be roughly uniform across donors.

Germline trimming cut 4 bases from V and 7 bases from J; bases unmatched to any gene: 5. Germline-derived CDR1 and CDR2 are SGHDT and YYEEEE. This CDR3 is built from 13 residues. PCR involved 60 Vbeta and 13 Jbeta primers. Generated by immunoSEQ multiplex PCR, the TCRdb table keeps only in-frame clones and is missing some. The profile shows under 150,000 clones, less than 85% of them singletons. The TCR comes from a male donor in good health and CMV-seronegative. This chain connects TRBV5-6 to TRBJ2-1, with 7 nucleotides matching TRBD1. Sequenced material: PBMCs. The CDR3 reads CASSEGQWNEQFF. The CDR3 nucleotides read TGTGCCAGCAGCGAGGGACAGTGGAATGAGCAGTTCTTC.